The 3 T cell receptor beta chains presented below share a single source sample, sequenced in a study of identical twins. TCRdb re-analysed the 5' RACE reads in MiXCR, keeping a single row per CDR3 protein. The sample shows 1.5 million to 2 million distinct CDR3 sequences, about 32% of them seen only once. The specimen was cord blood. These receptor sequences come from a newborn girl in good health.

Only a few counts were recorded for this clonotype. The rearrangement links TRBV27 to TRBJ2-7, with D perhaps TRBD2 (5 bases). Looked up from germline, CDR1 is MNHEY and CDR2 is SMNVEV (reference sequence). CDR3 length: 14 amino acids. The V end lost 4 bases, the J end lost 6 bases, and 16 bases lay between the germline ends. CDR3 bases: TGTGCCAGCAGTTCAAGGACTGTCCCAAGCGAGCAGTACTTC. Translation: CASSSRTVPSEQYF.

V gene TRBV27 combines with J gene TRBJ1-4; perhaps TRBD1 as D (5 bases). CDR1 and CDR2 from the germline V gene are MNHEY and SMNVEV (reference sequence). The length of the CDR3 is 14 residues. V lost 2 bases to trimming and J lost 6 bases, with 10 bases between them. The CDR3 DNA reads TGTGCCAGCAGTTTAAGTGCCAGGGATGAAAAACTGTTTTTT. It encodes CASSLSARDEKLFF.

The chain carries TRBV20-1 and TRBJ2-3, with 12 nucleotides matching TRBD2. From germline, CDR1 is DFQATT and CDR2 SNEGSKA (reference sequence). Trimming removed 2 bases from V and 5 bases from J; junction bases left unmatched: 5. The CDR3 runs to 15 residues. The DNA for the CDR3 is TGCAGTGCTAGACCCCCGGGACTAGCGGGAGATACGCAGTATTTT. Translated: CSARPPGLAGDTQYF.